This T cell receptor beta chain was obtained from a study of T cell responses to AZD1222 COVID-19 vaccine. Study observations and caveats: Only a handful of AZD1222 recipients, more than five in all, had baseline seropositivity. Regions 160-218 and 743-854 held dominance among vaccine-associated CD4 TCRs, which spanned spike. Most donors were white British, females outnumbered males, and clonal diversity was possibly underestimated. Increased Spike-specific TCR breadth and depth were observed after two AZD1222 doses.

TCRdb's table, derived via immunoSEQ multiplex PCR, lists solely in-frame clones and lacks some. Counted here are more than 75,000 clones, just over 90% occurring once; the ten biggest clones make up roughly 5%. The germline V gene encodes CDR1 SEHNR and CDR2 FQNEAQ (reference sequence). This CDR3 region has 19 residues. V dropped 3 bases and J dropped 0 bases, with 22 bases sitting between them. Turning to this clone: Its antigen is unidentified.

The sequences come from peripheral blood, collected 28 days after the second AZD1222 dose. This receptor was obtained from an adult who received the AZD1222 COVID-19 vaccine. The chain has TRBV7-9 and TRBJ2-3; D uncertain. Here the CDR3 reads CASSFNSLGRRLSTDTQYF. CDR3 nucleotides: TGTGCCAGCAGCTTCAATTCATTAGGCAGACGCTTGAGCACAGATACGCAGTATTTT.